These T cell receptor beta chains were read from a single sample in a study of T cell responses to AZD1222 COVID-19 vaccine. Data came from immunoSEQ multiplex PCR; TCRdb stores just in-frame clones and leaves some out. This sample yields approximately 89,000 clones, of which around 90% are seen a single time; 4.5% belongs to the top ten. The material was peripheral blood, obtained on day 0 of MenACWY control vaccination. These receptors were taken from an adult in good health. Both conserved end residues are trimmed from each CDR3.

v_call cdr3_aa
TRBV27 ASSSQGVNTEAF
TRBV19 ASSIGAGPDTQY
TRBV27 ASRVSSGANVLT
TRBV29-1 SVEGRLNTEAF
TRBV19 ASSRDRVVDEAF
TRBV12-5 ASGSSGNYGYT
TRBV30 AWSAQGGPWEAF
TRBV19 ASSPLAGGPDTQY
TRBV28 ASSPVTTNNEQF
TRBV5-6 ASSLVDLIKVEAF
TRBV7-3 ASSPSNRDTQY
TRBV5-4 ASSLPGQGFYGYT
TRBV20-1 SARLVNEQF
TRBV6-1 ASSEDSWPGELF
TRBV7-3 ASSTGQGWDTQY
TRBV5-1 ASSPRGNQPQH
TRBV20-1 SARGDSEQY
TRBV2 ASPFTREGTEAF
TRBV10-2 ASSQRQNNSPLH
TRBV9 ASSVDLSSYNEQF
TRBV9 ASSVAYRGSEQF
TRBV4-1 ASSQDRFQETQY
TRBV21-1 ASSKLKGEVGETQY
TRBV10-2 ASSVGDSGNTIY
TRBV6-6 ASSYSEIQPQH
TRBV27 ASSITGPPGDGYT
TRBV2 ASRRGREDYT
TRBV7-9 ASSLVSGRGHSPLH
TRBV28 ASHSNEKLF
TRBV10-3 AISGGLAGISYEQY
TRBV6-4 ASSDFEGHGQEDEQF
TRBV5-6 ASSLGGAGLDYGYT
TRBV2 ASKDSGANTGELF
TRBV19 ASSPRLAGFYNEQF
TRBV6-6 ASTTSGIYEQY
TRBV12-3/TRBV12-4 ASSPGQYNEQF
TRBV28 ASSLRRGEQF
TRBV15 ATSVPGIPANEKLF
TRBV30 AWGSGGGETQY
TRBV10-3 AISEMFGRASNYGYT
TRBV6-2/TRBV6-3 ASSFHSVTGELF
TRBV7-6 ASSSSGWQGNSPQQY
TRBV5-1 ASSLGTSTDTQY
TRBV27 ASSLMSVQRGYEQY
TRBV12-5 ASAKGQGVYEQY
TRBV18 ASSPRTSGSRTLSYNEQF
TRBV12-3/TRBV12-4 ASILQVAEQY
TRBV6-5 ASSYNYQETQY
TRBV4-1 ASSQGSGRYEQY
TRBV5-1 ASSRLTSGNEQF
TRBV19 ASRKQGTGVH
TRBV5-6 ASAPDTGELF
TRBV19 ASRTGGAVFNQPQH
TRBV9 ASSPRQGATGELF
TRBV7-9 ASSLMEANYGYT
TRBV3-1/TRBV3-2 ASSQGQGPTDTQY
TRBV11-2 ASSHNLRGGRWNTGELF
TRBV5-4 ASSFAGQGANYGYT
TRBV3-1/TRBV3-2 ASSQGAGPSYEQY
TRBV5-4 ASSSFGGPNEKLF